This T cell receptor beta chain originates from a study of OX40 agonist ivuxolimab in advanced cancers. Overall study context: People in dose escalation had one of these cancers: hepatocellular carcinoma, melanoma, renal cell or head and neck cancer. Findings of the study overall: Certain nonresponders additionally had low normalized T-cell clonal expansion.

Sequencing was performed with immunoSEQ multiplex PCR; in TCRdb, only in-frame clones are kept and a portion is missing. Among tens of thousands of clones listed, approximately 84% were seen once. Comments on this clone: Its antigen is unidentified.

Patients who had autoimmune disease history or got systemic immunosuppression were left out. Trimming took 3 bases from V and 7 from J; bases not matched to a gene: 3. Germline CDR1 is MGHRA and CDR2 is YSYEKL. This CDR3 is 13 amino acids long. The receptor's source is an adult with an advanced solid tumor such as melanoma, head and neck, liver or kidney cancer. Sequenced here: CD4+ or CD8+ T cells sorted from blood, sampled in a trial of the OX40 agonist ivuxolimab. The chain combines TRBV4-1 with TRBJ2-1, with 7 bases lining up with TRBD1. This chain's CDR3 is CASSQLTGNEQFF. The CDR3 DNA reads TGCGCCAGCAGCCAGCTGACAGGGAATGAGCAGTTCTTC.